This paragraph reports one T cell receptor (beta chain). These data come from a study of blood T cells in healthy people across ages. With a J-beta primer mix and a sample-barcoded 5' primer, a second PCR ran about 7 to 12 cycles. TCRdb processed the 5' RACE reads anew with MiXCR; each CDR3 protein has one entry. Of 2 million or so distinct CDR3 sequences listed, about 50% are singletons. Material for sequencing was blood. This receptor was identified in a woman aged 40 to 49 in good health.

CDR3 amino acids: CASSPGQYVNEQFF. The CDR3 region has the DNA TGTGCCAGCAGCCCGGGACAGTATGTTAATGAGCAGTTCTTC. The chain couples TRBV7-9 to TRBJ2-1; 7 bases line up with TRBD1. Losses at the gene ends were 5 bases for V and 7 bases for J; bases not matched to a gene: 8. Germline V gene data show CDR1 as SEHNR and CDR2 as FQNEAQ (reference sequence). This CDR3 contains 14 residues.